This T cell receptor beta chain was observed in a study of cytomegalovirus exposure and HLA in healthy donors. The study, taken as a whole, reports: In the 120 validation repertoires, more than 85% of cluster scores exceeded 0, per a later analysis. As was reported, the classifier diagnosed cytomegalovirus status with high specificity and sensitivity.

In regard to this clone: Its specificity is unknown.

The V gene's germline CDR1 is MGHRA and CDR2 YSYEKL. The CDR3 spans 15 residues. The V and J ends lost 0 bases and 4 bases respectively, with 11 bases between them. The method was immunoSEQ multiplex PCR; TCRdb's version includes in-frame clones alone and lacks a portion of them. Seen here are approximately 160,000 clones, roughly 89% observed once, and the top ten hold about 3%. V is TRBV4-1 and J is TRBJ2-3; a possible D gene is TRBD2 (6 bases). Sequences were obtained from PBMCs. This clonotype originated in a woman between 18 and 29 years old in good health and CMV-seropositive. This chain's CDR3 is CASSQDPGGADTQYF. DNA of the CDR3: TGCGCCAGCAGCCAAGATCCCGGCGGGGCAGATACGCAGTATTTT.